Below are 26 T cell receptor beta chains sequenced from a single sample in a study of blood T cell repertoires in COVID-19. TCRdb keeps only in-frame clones here, not all; method: immunoSEQ multiplex PCR. The sample includes approximately 270,000 clones, around 86% seen only once; the top ten take about 8.6%. Sequenced material: peripheral blood. These receptors were collected from a man aged 35 to 55 with active or convalescent COVID-19.

The chain couples TRBV5-6 to TRBJ1-2; no firm D call. Per germline, CDR1 SGHDT and CDR2 YYEEEE. CDR3 size: 17 residues. V lost 5 bases, J lost 0 bases, and 20 bases lay in between. The CDR3 protein is CASRGAGMGASNYGYTF. CDR3 in DNA: TGTGCCAGCAGAGGAGCGGGGATGGGAGCCTCTAACTATGGCTACACCTTC.

The chain links TRBV28 to TRBJ2-3; tentative D call: TRBD1 (5 bases). Trimming cost V 4 bases and J 1 base, with 12 bases left between them. This CDR3 has 15 amino acids. Germline CDR1 is MDHEN and CDR2 is SYDVKM. In nucleotides, the CDR3 is TGTGCCAGCAGTTGGGGCGACGCGGGCACAGATACGCAGTATTTT. Protein: CASSWGDAGTDTQYF.

This clone was counted once. V usage is TRBV2 and J usage is TRBJ2-1; 8 bases agree with TRBD2. The V and J ends lost 2 bases and 8 bases, in that order; junction bases with no gene match: 8. Germline V gene data show CDR1 as SNHLY and CDR2 as FYNNEI. The CDR3 runs to 15 residues. DNA for the CDR3: TGTGCCAGCAGTGAACCCGGGAGGGCCATTTATGAGCAGTTCTTC. Its protein product is CASSEPGRAIYEQFF.

The V call is TRBV6-6, the J call TRBJ2-7; 7 bases align to TRBD2. CDR1 and CDR2 from the germline V gene are MNHNY and SVGAGI (reference sequence). V trimming: 5 bases; J trimming: 3 bases; junction bases outside the gene matches: 10. The CDR3 sequence is 15 residues long. CDR3 in amino acids: CASSLRGGDHYEQYF. CDR3 DNA sequence: TGTGCCAGCAGTCTTCGTGGGGGGGACCACTACGAGCAGTACTTC.

The V call is TRBV10-2, the J call TRBJ2-2, with D possibly matching TRBD2 (6 bases). CDR3 length equals 15 residues. Germline CDR1 and CDR2: WSHSY and SAAADI. V lost 6 bases, J lost 7 bases, and 18 bases lay in between. CDR3 region: CASSPFGGQVGELFF. The CDR3 coding sequence is TGCGCCAGCAGCCCCTTCGGGGGTCAGGTCGGGGAGCTGTTTTTT.

The J gene is TRBJ2-3, the V gene TRBV3-1 (or the pseudogene TRBV3-2), with 10 bases that match TRBD2. Trimming at V came to 0 bases and at J to 1 base, leaving 7 bases not matched to a gene. The CDR3 is 18 amino acids. Germline-derived CDR1 and CDR2 are LGHDT and YNNKEL (reference sequence). The DNA for the CDR3 is TGTGCCAGCAGCCAAGAGGCTTTGGGGACTAGCGGCACAGATACGCAGTATTTT. Its protein is CASSQEALGTSGTDTQYF.

The genes are TRBV5-4 and TRBJ2-1, with TRBD1 as a possible D gene (5 bases). CDR3 length equals 15 residues. V was clipped by 7 bases and J by 1 base, with 15 bases between them. The germline V gene has CDR1 SGHNT and CDR2 YYREEE (reference sequence). The CDR3 is CASCNDAGSYNEQFF. The CDR3 DNA sequence: TGTGCCAGCTGCAATGATGCAGGGTCCTACAATGAGCAGTTCTTC.

The chain joins TRBV11-2 to TRBJ2-1; the D gene is possibly TRBD2 (5 bases). CDR1 and CDR2 (germline): SGHAT, FQNNGV. This CDR3 is 14 amino acids long. Trimming removed 1 base from V and 4 bases from J, with 8 bases in between. The CDR3 spells CASSLGLKYNEQFF. Here the CDR3 DNA reads TGTGCCAGCAGCTTAGGACTAAAATACAATGAGCAGTTCTTC. The variable domain in full, with the rest retrieved from reference TRBV11-2 and TRBJ2-1, is EAGVAQSPRYKIIEKRQSVAFWCNPISGHATLYWYQQILGQGPKLLIQFQNNGVVDDSQLPKDRFSAERLKGVDSTLKIQPAKLEDSAVYLCASSLGLKYNEQFFGPGTRLTVL.

V is TRBV5-1 and J is TRBJ1-4; D remains unclear. Trimming shortened V by 1 base and J by 2 bases, and 9 bases separated the two germline ends. Germline-derived CDR1 and CDR2 are SGHRS and YFSETQ. The CDR3 has 15 residues. The CDR3: CASSLSGPTNEKLFF. CDR3 coding DNA: TGCGCCAGCAGCTTGAGTGGGCCCACTAATGAAAAACTGTTTTTT.

The rearrangement uses TRBV19 and TRBJ1-2, with TRBD1 matching 11 bases. CDR3 length: 15 amino acids. The germline CDR1 and CDR2 sequences are LNHDA and SQIVND (reference sequence). The ends lost 5 bases at V and 3 bases at J; junction bases unmatched: 5. The CDR3 DNA follows: TGTGCCAGTAGTGCCCGGACAGGGGGCGACTATGGCTACACCTTC. This translates into CASSARTGGDYGYTF.

V gene TRBV9 combines with J gene TRBJ1-3; D may be TRBD1 (6 bases). CDR1 SGDLS and CDR2 YYNGEE come from the germline V gene. CDR3 length: 15 amino acids. Trimming stripped 0 bases from V and 4 bases from J, with 11 bases between. The CDR3 nucleotides are TGTGCCAGCAGCGTAGCTGGGACACCCGGAAACACCATATATTTT. Its translation: CASSVAGTPGNTIYF.

The chain recombines TRBV7-9 with TRBJ1-6; 9 positions match TRBD1. This CDR3 region has 14 residues. Trimming cost V 3 bases and J 10 bases; bases outside gene matches: 4. Germline CDR1 reads SEHNR; CDR2 reads FQNEAQ (reference sequence). CDR3 protein: CASSLGQGLSPLHF. The CDR3, as DNA: TGTGCCAGCAGCTTGGGACAGGGTCTATCACCCCTCCACTTT.

The chain uses TRBV5-4 and TRBJ2-2; 11 bases map to TRBD2. The V gene end was trimmed by 4 bases and the J gene end by 6 bases; junction bases not matched to a gene: 8. Germline CDR1 and CDR2: SGHNT and YYREEE (reference sequence). CDR3 length: 16 amino acids. CDR3 in DNA: TGTGCCAGCAGCCGAAGTAGCGGGAGGGCCGCCGGGGAGCTGTTTTTT. Protein: CASSRSSGRAAGELFF.

The CDR3 here is CASSRLQANTEAFF. CDR3 nucleotide sequence: TGCGCCAGCAGCCGCCTACAGGCGAACACTGAAGCTTTCTTT. The chain combines TRBV4-1 with TRBJ1-1; the D gene is possibly TRBD1 (5 bases). With 4 bases removed from V and 1 base from J, the gap between germline ends came to 10 bases. Germline lookup yields CDR1 MGHRA and CDR2 YSYEKL. The CDR3 is 14 amino acids.

This clone has only a few counts. The chain joins TRBV19 to TRBJ1-5; D gene uncertain. This CDR3 has 13 amino acids. V shed 10 bases and J shed 4 bases, with 14 bases lying between them. Germline V lookup: CDR1 LNHDA, CDR2 SQIVND (reference sequence). CDR3 bases: TGTGCCACCACTGGACGGGGTAATCAGCCCCAGCATTTT. Translation: CATTGRGNQPQHF.

This clone was picked up a small number of times. The genes are TRBV27 and TRBJ1-5; 7 positions agree with TRBD1. CDR3 size: 13 residues. The trim removed 6 bases at V and 4 bases at J, leaving 3 bases unmatched. Germline V gene lookup returns CDR1 MNHEY and CDR2 SMNVEV (reference sequence). CDR3 amino acids: CASRQGPNQPQHF. The CDR3 DNA sequence: TGTGCCAGCAGACAGGGGCCTAATCAGCCCCAGCATTTT.

The V call is TRBV13, the J call TRBJ2-3; possibly TRBD2 for D (6 bases). The CDR3 is 15 residues long. The germline CDR1 and CDR2 sequences are PRHDT and FYEKMQ (reference sequence). V lost 2 bases and J 3 bases, leaving 12 bases between the germline ends. The DNA of the CDR3 is TGTGCCAGCAGCTTATGGGCGGGAAAAACAGATACGCAGTATTTT. Translating gives CASSLWAGKTDTQYF.

The chain links TRBV2 to TRBJ1-5; 9 bases agree with TRBD1. The CDR3 has 14 residues. Germline V gene data show CDR1 as SNHLY and CDR2 as FYNNEI. V trimming: 4 bases; J trimming: 5 bases; junction bases outside the gene matches: 3. CDR3 DNA: TGTGCCAGCAGTGTACAGGGGGCGGATCAGCCCCAGCATTTT. It translates to CASSVQGADQPQHF.

This clone showed up just a few times. The V and J genes are TRBV2 and TRBJ1-6; TRBD1 matches at 7 bases. Germline assignment: CDR1 SNHLY and CDR2 FYNNEI. The CDR3 contains 13 residues. Trimming cost V 10 bases and J 8 bases; bases outside gene matches: 8. CDR3 sequence (DNA): TGTGCCACCCAGGGGGACAGCCATTCACCCCTCCACTTT. Translated, it gives CATQGDSHSPLHF.

The chain recombines TRBV29-1 with TRBJ2-3; TRBD1 aligns across 7 bases. With V trimmed by 6 bases and J by 0 bases, 9 bases remained unmatched. The CDR3 runs 15 residues. Germline V CDR1 and CDR2: SQVTM, ANQGSEA. The DNA of the CDR3 is TGCAGCGTAGCCCGGGACAGAGATAGCACAGATACGCAGTATTTT. It specifies CSVARDRDSTDTQYF.

The gene calls are TRBV27 and TRBJ1-6; possibly TRBD1 for D (6 bases). CDR1 and CDR2 (germline): MNHEY, SMNVEV (reference sequence). V lost 0 bases and J lost 4, with 10 bases in between. This CDR3 has 16 residues. The CDR3 region is CASSLSRDRYNSPLHF. The CDR3 region has the DNA TGTGCCAGCAGTTTATCTCGTGACAGGTATAATTCACCCCTCCACTTT.

This chain uses TRBV29-1 with TRBJ1-1; TRBD1 agrees at 7 bases. This CDR3 contains 12 residues. The germline V gene encodes CDR1 SQVTM and CDR2 ANQGSEA. The ends lost 7 bases at V and 2 bases at J; junction bases unmatched: 4. CDR3 region: CSGGTVNTEAFF. CDR3 nucleotides: TGCAGCGGCGGGACAGTCAACACTGAAGCTTTCTTT.

The V and J genes are TRBV24-1 and TRBJ1-1; perhaps TRBD1 as D (5 bases). The germline V and J ends were trimmed by 3 bases and 1 base, with 11 bases remaining between them. The length of the CDR3 is 15 residues. Germline CDR1 and CDR2: KGHDR and SFDVKD. CDR3 bases: TGTGCCACCAGTGATGCAGGGAAGTCGAACACTGAAGCTTTCTTT. Translation: CATSDAGKSNTEAFF.

This rearrangement joins TRBV15 to TRBJ2-1; TRBD2 matches at 15 bases. Germline CDR1 LNHNV, CDR2 YYDKDF (reference sequence). The V gene end was trimmed by 6 bases and the J gene end by 3 bases; junction bases not matched to a gene: 9. This CDR3 has 18 residues. CDR3 sequence reads: CATRPGLAGGGYYNEQFF. DNA for the CDR3: TGTGCCACCAGGCCGGGACTAGCGGGAGGTGGGTACTACAATGAGCAGTTCTTC.

V is TRBV9 and J is TRBJ1-1, with D perhaps TRBD1 (5 bases). Per germline, CDR1 SGDLS and CDR2 YYNGEE. The V end lost 2 bases, the J end lost 3 bases, and 14 bases lay between the germline ends. The CDR3 totals 15 residues. CDR3 DNA sequence: TGTGCCAGCAGCGTCACCGGGACTAGGCACACTGAAGCTTTCTTT. Its protein is CASSVTGTRHTEAFF.

The chain recombines TRBV2 with TRBJ2-7; D possibly corresponds to TRBD2 (7 bases). V was clipped by 3 bases and J by 11 bases, with 20 bases between them. Germline CDR1 and CDR2: SNHLY and FYNNEI. The CDR3 consists of 14 residues. As DNA, the CDR3 is TGTGCCAGCAGTGAGAGGGGGGCGGGAGACTCGGAGTACTTC. As protein: CASSERGAGDSEYF.